This is a list of T cell receptor beta chains from one sample in a study of beta chain features in type 1 diabetes. Only in-frame clones appear in the TCRdb table, and some are missing; sequencing was by immunoSEQ multiplex PCR. The sample records about 650,000 clones, over 10% being singletons. Sequenced input: naive CD4+ T cells from blood. The receptors originated from a man aged 25 to 40 with type 1 diabetes. CDR3s include the opening cysteine and the closing phenylalanine or tryptophan. D genes are given only for firm matches. Clone size is shown for a subset of rows, as once, few, many or a class of expanded clone.

D gene: TRBD1
V gene: TRBV4-3
J gene: TRBJ2-3
clone size: .
CDR3 protein: CASSQKVQGDLTQYF
CDR3 DNA: TGCGCCAGCAGCCAAAAGGTTCAGGGGGATCTTACGCAGTATTTT

D gene: .
V gene: TRBV18
J gene: TRBJ2-1
clone size: few
CDR3 protein: CASSLGGSYNEQFF
CDR3 DNA: TGTGCCAGCTCGCTTGGTGGTTCCTACAATGAGCAGTTCTTC

D gene: .
V gene: TRBV28
J gene: TRBJ2-3
clone size: many
CDR3 protein: CASSLSTDTQYF
CDR3 DNA: TGTGCCAGCAGTTTAAGCACAGATACGCAGTATTTT

D gene: .
V gene: TRBV2
J gene: TRBJ2-2
clone size: few
CDR3 protein: CASSEWAGPDTGELFF
CDR3 DNA: TGTGCCAGCAGTGAATGGGCGGGCCCAGACACCGGGGAGCTGTTTTTT

D gene: TRBD1
V gene: TRBV7-2
J gene: TRBJ2-1
clone size: few
CDR3 protein: CASISGQGVYNEQFF
CDR3 DNA: TGTGCCAGCATCTCTGGACAGGGGGTTTACAATGAGCAGTTCTTC

D gene: TRBD1
V gene: TRBV13
J gene: TRBJ1-4
clone size: few
CDR3 protein: CASSLRQGNEKLFF
CDR3 DNA: TGTGCCAGCAGCTTACGACAGGGAAATGAAAAACTGTTTTTT

D gene: TRBD1
V gene: TRBV25-1
J gene: TRBJ1-2
clone size: .
CDR3 protein: CASQVGQGNYGYTF
CDR3 DNA: TGTGCCAGCCAAGTAGGACAGGGGAACTATGGCTACACCTTC

D gene: .
V gene: TRBV7-2
J gene: TRBJ2-2
clone size: .
CDR3 protein: CASSLALGNGELFF
CDR3 DNA: TGTGCCAGCAGCTTAGCTTTGGGGAACGGGGAGCTGTTTTTT

D gene: TRBD1
V gene: TRBV7-2
J gene: TRBJ1-2
clone size: few
CDR3 protein: CASSSGQVFYGYTF
CDR3 DNA: TGTGCCAGCAGCTCGGGACAGGTCTTTTATGGCTACACCTTC

D gene: .
V gene: TRBV6-6
J gene: TRBJ2-4
clone size: few
CDR3 protein: CASSSAGVAKNIQYF
CDR3 DNA: TGTGCCAGCAGCTCTGCAGGGGTGGCCAAAAACATTCAGTACTTC

D gene: .
V gene: TRBV7-7
J gene: TRBJ1-1
clone size: .
CDR3 protein: CASSATGYTEAFF
CDR3 DNA: TGTGCTAGCAGCGCTACAGGATACACTGAAGCTTTCTTT

D gene: .
V gene: TRBV9
J gene: TRBJ2-3
clone size: few
CDR3 protein: CASSVEGWAHSLRPDTQYF
CDR3 DNA: TGTGCCAGCAGCGTAGAAGGCTGGGCCCATAGCCTTAGGCCAGATACGCAGTATTTT

D gene: .
V gene: TRBV7-2
J gene: TRBJ2-7
clone size: few
CDR3 protein: CASSLGAGFDYEQYF
CDR3 DNA: TGTGCCAGCAGCTTAGGGGCAGGCTTTGACTACGAGCAGTACTTC

D gene: .
V gene: TRBV27
J gene: TRBJ2-1
clone size: .
CDR3 protein: CASSADSNYNEQFF
CDR3 DNA: TGTGCCAGCAGTGCGGACTCGAACTACAATGAGCAGTTCTTC

D gene: .
V gene: TRBV30
J gene: TRBJ1-5
clone size: few
CDR3 protein: CAWSVRSYRSSNQPQHF
CDR3 DNA: TGTGCCTGGAGTGTACGGTCATACAGGAGTAGCAATCAGCCCCAGCATTTT

D gene: TRBD1
V gene: TRBV4-2
J gene: TRBJ1-2
clone size: few
CDR3 protein: CASSLNIDREEDGYTF
CDR3 DNA: TGTGCCAGCAGCCTTAATATTGACAGGGAGGAGGATGGCTACACCTTC

D gene: TRBD1
V gene: TRBV6-1
J gene: TRBJ1-2
clone size: .
CDR3 protein: CASTPQGYGYTF
CDR3 DNA: TGTGCCAGCACCCCACAGGGGTATGGCTACACCTTC

D gene: .
V gene: TRBV28
J gene: TRBJ2-2
clone size: .
CDR3 protein: CASSIGGANTGELFF
CDR3 DNA: TGTGCCAGCAGCATCGGCGGGGCCAACACCGGGGAGCTGTTTTTT

D gene: TRBD1
V gene: TRBV25-1
J gene: TRBJ2-5
clone size: few
CDR3 protein: CASRQTGSRETQYF
CDR3 DNA: TGTGCCAGCAGACAGACAGGGAGTAGGGAGACCCAGTACTTC

D gene: TRBD1
V gene: TRBV7-9
J gene: TRBJ1-2
clone size: .
CDR3 protein: CASSTVQGGNGYTF
CDR3 DNA: TGTGCCAGCAGCACCGTCCAGGGGGGGAATGGCTACACCTTC

D gene: TRBD1
V gene: TRBV7-9
J gene: TRBJ2-3
clone size: few
CDR3 protein: CASSPRGDRRTDTQYF
CDR3 DNA: TGTGCCAGCAGCCCAAGGGGGGACAGGCGCACAGATACGCAGTATTTT

D gene: TRBD2
V gene: TRBV19
J gene: TRBJ2-3
clone size: .
CDR3 protein: CASSISRGSPRTDTQYF
CDR3 DNA: TGTGCCAGTAGTATTTCGCGGGGGTCCCCTCGCACAGATACGCAGTATTTT

D gene: .
V gene: TRBV28
J gene: TRBJ2-7
clone size: few
CDR3 protein: CASRTPGGLSYEQYF
CDR3 DNA: TGTGCCAGCAGGACCCCTGGAGGTCTCTCCTACGAGCAGTACTTC

D gene: TRBD1
V gene: TRBV27
J gene: TRBJ2-3
clone size: .
CDR3 protein: CASSDTDRGNTDTQYF
CDR3 DNA: TGTGCCAGCAGTGACACGGACAGGGGAAACACAGATACGCAGTATTTT

D gene: TRBD1
V gene: TRBV5-1
J gene: TRBJ2-1
clone size: few
CDR3 protein: CASSLPLPGTEVLYNEQFF
CDR3 DNA: TGCGCCAGCAGCCTACCTCTGCCCGGGACAGAGGTACTATACAATGAGCAGTTCTTC

D gene: TRBD2
V gene: TRBV29-1
J gene: TRBJ2-5
clone size: .
CDR3 protein: CSVELVWREETQYF
CDR3 DNA: TGCAGCGTTGAATTAGTCTGGCGGGAGGAGACCCAGTACTTC

D gene: .
V gene: TRBV29-1
J gene: TRBJ2-7
clone size: .
CDR3 protein: CSVEGGGASGF
CDR3 DNA: TGCAGCGTTGAAGGTGGCGGGGCCTCAGGCTTC

D gene: .
V gene: TRBV15
J gene: TRBJ2-7
clone size: .
CDR3 protein: CATSRDIYEQYF
CDR3 DNA: TGTGCCACCAGCAGAGATATTTACGAGCAGTACTTC

D gene: .
V gene: TRBV7-2
J gene: TRBJ1-5
clone size: .
CDR3 protein: CASSSNRQPQHF
CDR3 DNA: TGTGCCAGCAGCTCCAACAGGCAGCCCCAGCATTTT

D gene: .
V gene: TRBV18
J gene: TRBJ1-2
clone size: few
CDR3 protein: CASSPADPMQGYTF
CDR3 DNA: TGTGCCAGCTCTCCTGCGGACCCTATGCAGGGCTACACCTTC

D gene: .
V gene: TRBV29-1
J gene: TRBJ1-1
clone size: few
CDR3 protein: CSVLAQRNTEAFF
CDR3 DNA: TGCAGCGTTCTGGCACAGAGGAACACTGAAGCTTTCTTT